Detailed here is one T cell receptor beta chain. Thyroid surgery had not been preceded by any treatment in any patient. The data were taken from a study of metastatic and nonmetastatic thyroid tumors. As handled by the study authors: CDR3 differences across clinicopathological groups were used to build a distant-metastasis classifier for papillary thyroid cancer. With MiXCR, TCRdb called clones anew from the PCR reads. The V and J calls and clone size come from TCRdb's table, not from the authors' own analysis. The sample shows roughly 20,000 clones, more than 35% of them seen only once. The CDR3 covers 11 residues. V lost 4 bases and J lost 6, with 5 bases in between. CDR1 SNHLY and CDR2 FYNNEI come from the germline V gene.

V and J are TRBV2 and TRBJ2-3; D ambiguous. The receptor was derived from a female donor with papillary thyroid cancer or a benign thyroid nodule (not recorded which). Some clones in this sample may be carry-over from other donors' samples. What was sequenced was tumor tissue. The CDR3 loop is CASSVRDTQYF. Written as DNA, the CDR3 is TGTGCCAGCAGTGTTAGGGATACGCAGTATTTT.